Below, 17 T cell receptor beta chains from the same sample are listed, as sequenced in a study of siplizumab effects on memory and regulatory T cells. Measured with immunoSEQ multiplex PCR; TCRdb has only the in-frame clones, and not every one. The data hold some 100,000 clones, with around 95% observed a single time. Sequences were obtained from naive CD4+ T cells sorted from blood. These receptors all come from a human donor in good health.

This rearrangement joins TRBV6-5 to TRBJ1-1, with D unclear. The CDR3 totals 9 residues. Trimming cost V 11 bases and J 10 bases, with 11 bases left between them. Germline V gives CDR1 MNHEY, CDR2 SVGAGI. CDR3 coding DNA: TGTGCCGCGGGCAGCGGAGCTTTCTTT. It translates to CAAGSGAFF.

J is TRBJ2-7 and V is TRBV15; TRBD1 matches at 8 bases. J lost 1 base, V lost 3 bases, and 8 bases had no gene match. The CDR3 contains 16 residues. Germline-derived CDR1 and CDR2 are LNHNV and YYDKDF (reference sequence). DNA of the CDR3: TGTGCCACCAGCAGGGGGTTAGGGGACAGGTCCTACGAGCAGTACTTC. It encodes CATSRGLGDRSYEQYF.

This chain links TRBV2 with TRBJ1-5; perhaps TRBD1 as D (5 bases). The CDR3 is 14 amino acids. Germline V gene data show CDR1 as SNHLY and CDR2 as FYNNEI. With 5 bases removed from V and 6 bases from J, the gap between germline ends came to 14 bases. CDR3 sequence: CASSPSTAIQPQHF. The CDR3 DNA is TGTGCCAGCAGTCCTTCGACAGCAATTCAGCCCCAGCATTTT.

J is TRBJ2-3 and V is TRBV5-6; TRBD2 matches 16 bases. V lost 4 bases to trimming and J lost 2 bases; unmatched junction nucleotides: 10. Germline V gives CDR1 SGHDT, CDR2 YYEEEE. CDR3 length equals 19 residues. The CDR3 protein is CASSPGLAGGIGNTDTQYF. CDR3 bases: TGTGCCAGCAGCCCGGGACTAGCGGGGGGGATCGGGAACACAGATACGCAGTATTTT.

DNA of the CDR3: TGTGCCAGCAGTGAAATGGACTGGAACACTGAAGCTTTCTTT. The encoded protein is CASSEMDWNTEAFF. V usage is TRBV2 and J usage is TRBJ1-1; D is uncertain. Germline lookup yields CDR1 SNHLY and CDR2 FYNNEI. This CDR3 has 14 residues. Between the trimmed V and J ends, which lost 2 bases and 1 base, there was a span of 8 bases.

The chain has TRBV6-5 and TRBJ2-5; TRBD2 matches at 12 bases. With V trimmed by 2 bases and J by 4 bases, 2 bases remained unmatched. There are 15 residues in the CDR3. The germline V gene has CDR1 MNHEY and CDR2 SVGAGI. The CDR3 sequence: CASSYPSGGVETQYF. The CDR3 nucleotides read TGTGCCAGCAGTTACCCTAGCGGGGGGGTAGAGACCCAGTACTTC.

This chain joins TRBV6-6 and TRBJ2-7; 10 bases are shared with TRBD1. Per the germline V gene, CDR1 is MNHNY and CDR2 is SVGAGI (reference sequence). The CDR3 runs 15 residues. Germline trimming cut 6 bases from V and 2 bases from J; bases unmatched to any gene: 7. CDR3 sequence: CASRIRDRGTYEQYF. For the CDR3, the DNA is TGTGCCAGCAGAATACGGGACAGGGGAACCTACGAGCAGTACTTC.

The genes are TRBV9 and TRBJ2-3; D is uncertain. The ends were cut back, 1 base at V and 6 bases at J, with 9 bases in the middle. The CDR3 totals 13 residues. Looked up from germline, CDR1 is SGDLS and CDR2 is YYNGEE. CDR3 in amino acids: CASSVMLKDTQYF. The CDR3 region has the DNA TGTGCCAGCAGCGTAATGTTGAAGGATACGCAGTATTTT.

V and J are TRBV6-4 and TRBJ1-5; D is unresolved. CDR3 length: 14 amino acids. Germline V lookup: CDR1 MRHNA, CDR2 SNTAGT. V was trimmed by 2 bases and J by 2 bases, leaving 7 bases between them. CDR3: CASSDTLGNQPQHF. Here the CDR3 DNA reads TGTGCCAGCAGTGACACCCTTGGCAATCAGCCCCAGCATTTT.

The chain carries TRBV4-1 and TRBJ1-5; no definite D call. V was pared by 1 base and J by 6 bases, with 10 bases between. CDR1 is MGHRA, CDR2 YSYEKL, per germline. The CDR3 consists of 14 residues. This chain's CDR3 is CASSQGEGRQPQHF. DNA for the CDR3: TGCGCCAGCAGCCAAGGGGAGGGTCGTCAGCCCCAGCATTTT.

This clone was seen once. V gene TRBV18 combines with J gene TRBJ2-2; TRBD1 matches 9 bases. The CDR3 has 15 residues. The V gene end was trimmed by 3 bases and the J gene end by 6 bases; junction bases not matched to a gene: 5. Germline CDR1 is KGHSH and CDR2 is LQKENI. The CDR3 region has the DNA TGTGCCAGCTCACCGAGGACAGGGGATCCCGGGGAGCTGTTTTTT. It specifies CASSPRTGDPGELFF.

The chain links TRBV19 to TRBJ1-6; perhaps TRBD1 as D (6 bases). The CDR3 runs to 16 residues. V was clipped by 7 bases and J by 0 bases, with 13 bases between them. The V gene's germline CDR1 is LNHDA and CDR2 SQIVND (reference sequence). CDR3 nucleotides: TGTGCCAGTATGCCTCAGGGGAGCTCCTATAATTCACCCCTCCACTTT. Amino acid sequence: CASMPQGSSYNSPLHF.

This rearrangement joins TRBV4-1 to TRBJ2-7, with D maybe TRBD2 (5 bases). V lost 1 base and J lost 3, with 7 bases in between. The CDR3 has 13 amino acids. Looked up from germline, CDR1 is MGHRA and CDR2 is YSYEKL. The CDR3 region has the DNA TGCGCCAGCAGCCAAGGGACTCTCTACGAGCAGTACTTC. As protein: CASSQGTLYEQYF.

CDR3 nucleotide sequence: TGCGCCAGCAGCTTGTACAGGGGCGCTATTAGCTACACCTTC. This translates into CASSLYRGAISYTF. V gene TRBV5-1 combines with J gene TRBJ1-2; 7 bases map to TRBD1. This CDR3 has 14 residues. CDR1 and CDR2 (germline): SGHRS, YFSETQ. J gave up 9 bases and V 1 base, and 9 bases lay outside the gene matches.

The chain links TRBV27 to TRBJ2-7; D remains unclear. Trimming pared 4 bases from V and 3 bases from J, leaving 4 bases between. Per germline, CDR1 MNHEY and CDR2 SMNVEV (reference sequence). The CDR3 consists of 11 residues. The CDR3 sequence is CASSSGYEQYF. The CDR3 bases are TGTGCCAGCAGTTCCGGCTACGAGCAGTACTTC.

The genes are TRBV5-4 and TRBJ2-4, with 9 bases identical to TRBD2. Losses at the gene ends were 4 bases for V and 7 bases for J; bases not matched to a gene: 9. The CDR3 length is 15 residues. The V gene's germline CDR1 is SGHNT and CDR2 YYREEE (reference sequence). The CDR3 DNA is TGTGCCAGCAGCCCCTATGCTAGCGGGGCGAACATTCAGTACTTC. As protein: CASSPYASGANIQYF.

The chain joins TRBV23-1 to TRBJ1-5; D remains ambiguous. TRBV23-1 counts as an open reading frame of uncertain function. V lost 8 bases, J lost 0 bases, and 8 bases lay in between. The length of the CDR3 is 13 residues. This CDR3 reads CASCDNSNQPQHF. CDR3 coding DNA: TGCGCCAGCTGTGACAATAGCAATCAGCCCCAGCATTTT.